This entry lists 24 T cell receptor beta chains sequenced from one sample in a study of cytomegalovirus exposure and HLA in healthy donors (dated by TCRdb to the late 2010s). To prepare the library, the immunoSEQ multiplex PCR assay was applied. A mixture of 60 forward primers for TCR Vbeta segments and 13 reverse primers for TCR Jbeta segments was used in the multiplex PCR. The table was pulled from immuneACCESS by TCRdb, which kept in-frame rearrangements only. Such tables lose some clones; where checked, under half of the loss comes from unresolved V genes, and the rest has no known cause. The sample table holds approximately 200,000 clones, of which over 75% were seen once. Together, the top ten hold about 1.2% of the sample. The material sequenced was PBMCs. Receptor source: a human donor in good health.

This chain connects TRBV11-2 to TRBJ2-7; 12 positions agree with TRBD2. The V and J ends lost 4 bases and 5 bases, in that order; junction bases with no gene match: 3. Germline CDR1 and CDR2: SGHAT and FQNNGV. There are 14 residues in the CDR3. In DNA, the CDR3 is TGTGCCAGCAGCTCCGGACTAGCGGGAAACGAGCAGTACTTC. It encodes CASSSGLAGNEQYF.

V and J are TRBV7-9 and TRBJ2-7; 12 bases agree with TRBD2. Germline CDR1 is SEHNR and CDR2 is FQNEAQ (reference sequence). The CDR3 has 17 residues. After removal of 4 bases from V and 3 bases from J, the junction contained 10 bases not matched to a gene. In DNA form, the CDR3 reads TGTGCCAGCAGCTCCCCCGCGACTAGCGGGAGAGTCTACGAGCAGTACTTC. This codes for CASSSPATSGRVYEQYF.

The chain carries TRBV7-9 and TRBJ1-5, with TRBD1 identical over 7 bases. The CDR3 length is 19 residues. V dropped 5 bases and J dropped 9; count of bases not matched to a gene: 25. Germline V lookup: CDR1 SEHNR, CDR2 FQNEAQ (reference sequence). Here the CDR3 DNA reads TGTGCCAGCAGCCCTCGACAGGGTTCTGAATCAGTCGAGATCCGGCCCCAGCATTTT. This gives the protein CASSPRQGSESVEIRPQHF.

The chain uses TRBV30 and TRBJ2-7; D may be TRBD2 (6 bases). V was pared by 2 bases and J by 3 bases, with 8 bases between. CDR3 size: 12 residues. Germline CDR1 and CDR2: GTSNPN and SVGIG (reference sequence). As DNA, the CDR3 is TGTGCCTGGAGTCCCGGGGGCTACGAGCAGTACTTC. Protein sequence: CAWSPGGYEQYF.

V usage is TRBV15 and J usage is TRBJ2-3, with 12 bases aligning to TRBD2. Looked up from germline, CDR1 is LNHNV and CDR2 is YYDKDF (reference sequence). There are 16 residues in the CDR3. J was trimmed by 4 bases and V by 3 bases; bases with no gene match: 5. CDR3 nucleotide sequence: TGTGCCACCAGCAGGAGGACTAGCGGGACATCAGATACGCAGTATTTT. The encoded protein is CATSRRTSGTSDTQYF.

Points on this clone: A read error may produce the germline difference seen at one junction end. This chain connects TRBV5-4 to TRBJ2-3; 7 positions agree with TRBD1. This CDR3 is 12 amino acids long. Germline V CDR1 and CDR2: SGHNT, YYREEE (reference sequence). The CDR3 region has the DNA TGTGCCAGCAGCCCTCGGACAGGTACGCAGTATTTT. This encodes CASSPRTGTQYF.

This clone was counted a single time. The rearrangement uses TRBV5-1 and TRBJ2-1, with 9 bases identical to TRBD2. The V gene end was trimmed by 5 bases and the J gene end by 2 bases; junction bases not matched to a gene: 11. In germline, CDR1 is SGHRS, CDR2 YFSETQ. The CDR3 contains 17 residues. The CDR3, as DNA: TGCGCCAGCAGAGAGCGGGAGGCCGGCGGAACCTACAATGAGCAGTTCTTC. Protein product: CASREREAGGTYNEQFF.

The CDR3, as DNA: TGTGCCAGCATGAAGCGGACAGAAACCTACGAGCAGTACTTC. It translates to CASMKRTETYEQYF. The gene calls are TRBV25-1 and TRBJ2-5, with a tentative D call TRBD1 (6 bases). The DNA end is more similar to TRBJ2-7, so the J call may be wrong. This CDR3 is 14 amino acids long. Germline CDR1 reads MGHDK; CDR2 reads SYGVNS.

Here the CDR3 reads CASSQVLFRDRGPGFAFF. DNA for the CDR3: TGCGCCAGCAGCCAAGTTCTGTTTCGGGACAGGGGCCCGGGGTTCGCTTTCTTT. The chain carries TRBV4-1 and TRBJ1-1; 10 nucleotides align to TRBD1. The CDR3 covers 18 residues. Per the germline V gene, CDR1 is MGHRA and CDR2 is YSYEKL. V was pared by 1 base and J by 11 bases, with 19 bases of the junction left unmatched.

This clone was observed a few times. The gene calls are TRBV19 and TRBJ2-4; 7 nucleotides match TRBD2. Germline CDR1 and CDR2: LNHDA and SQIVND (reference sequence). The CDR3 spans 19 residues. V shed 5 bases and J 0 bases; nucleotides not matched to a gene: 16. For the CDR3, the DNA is TGTGCCAGTAGTTTACAGGTTACTACTTTAGCGGGAGCCAAAAACATTCAGTACTTC. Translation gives CASSLQVTTLAGAKNIQYF.

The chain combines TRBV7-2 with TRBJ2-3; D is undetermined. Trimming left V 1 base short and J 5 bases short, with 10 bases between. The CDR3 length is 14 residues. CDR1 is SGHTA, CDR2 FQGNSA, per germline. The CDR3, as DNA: TGTGCCAGCAGCTTAGGCCCTAGTTTAGATACGCAGTATTTT. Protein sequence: CASSLGPSLDTQYF.

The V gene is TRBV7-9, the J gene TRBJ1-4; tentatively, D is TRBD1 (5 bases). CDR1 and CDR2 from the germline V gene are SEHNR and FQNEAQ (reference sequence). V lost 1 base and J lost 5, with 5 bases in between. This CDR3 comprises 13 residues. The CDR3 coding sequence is TGTGCCAGCAGCTTAGACAGGAATGAAAAACTGTTTTTT. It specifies CASSLDRNEKLFF.

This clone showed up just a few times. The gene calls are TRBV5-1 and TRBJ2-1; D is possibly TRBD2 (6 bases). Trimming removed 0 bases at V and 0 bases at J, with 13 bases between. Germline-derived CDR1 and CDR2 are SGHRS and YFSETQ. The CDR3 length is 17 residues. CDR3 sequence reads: CASSLGSGQISYNEQFF. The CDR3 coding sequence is TGCGCCAGCAGCTTGGGAAGCGGGCAAATCTCCTACAATGAGCAGTTCTTC.

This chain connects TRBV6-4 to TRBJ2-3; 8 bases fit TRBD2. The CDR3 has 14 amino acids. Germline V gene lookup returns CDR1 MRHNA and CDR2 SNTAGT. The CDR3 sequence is CAHRPGGPADTQYF. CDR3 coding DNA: TGTGCTCACAGGCCGGGAGGGCCCGCAGATACGCAGTATTTT.

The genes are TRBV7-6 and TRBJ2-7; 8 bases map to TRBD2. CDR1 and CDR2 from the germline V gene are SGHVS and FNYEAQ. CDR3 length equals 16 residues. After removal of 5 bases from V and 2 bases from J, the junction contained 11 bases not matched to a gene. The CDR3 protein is CASSLTTGGGTYEQYF. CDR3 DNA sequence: TGTGCCAGCAGCCTGACAACCGGCGGGGGGACCTACGAGCAGTACTTC.

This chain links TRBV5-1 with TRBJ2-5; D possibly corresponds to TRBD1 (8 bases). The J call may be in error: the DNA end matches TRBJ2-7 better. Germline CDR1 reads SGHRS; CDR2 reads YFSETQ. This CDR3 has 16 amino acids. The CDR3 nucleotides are TGCGCCAGCAGCTTGCTACAGGGGGGGGACTCCTACGAGCAGTACTTC. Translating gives CASSLLQGGDSYEQYF.

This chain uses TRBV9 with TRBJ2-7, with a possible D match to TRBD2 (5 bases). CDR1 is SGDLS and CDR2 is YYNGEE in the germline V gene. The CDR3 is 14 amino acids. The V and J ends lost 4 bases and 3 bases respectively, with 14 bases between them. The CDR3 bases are TGTGCCAGCAGCACTGGACTCCAAGTCTACGAGCAGTACTTC. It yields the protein CASSTGLQVYEQYF.

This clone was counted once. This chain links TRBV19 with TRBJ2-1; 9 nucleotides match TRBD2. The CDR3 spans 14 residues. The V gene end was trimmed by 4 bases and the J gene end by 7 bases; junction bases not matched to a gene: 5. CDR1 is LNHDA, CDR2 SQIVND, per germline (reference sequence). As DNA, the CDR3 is TGTGCCAGTAGTAATAGCGGGAGTGGAAATGAGCAGTTCTTC. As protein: CASSNSGSGNEQFF. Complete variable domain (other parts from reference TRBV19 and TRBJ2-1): DGGITQSPKYLFRKEGQNVTLSCEQNLNHDAMYWYRQDPGQGLRLIYYSQIVNDFQKGDIAEGYSVSREKKESFPLTVTSAQKNPTAFYLCASSNSGSGNEQFFGPGTRLTVL.

The CDR3 sequence: CASSKQAHANTEAFF. The CDR3 DNA reads TGTGCCAGCAGTAAACAGGCGCATGCGAACACTGAAGCTTTCTTT. The chain carries TRBV2 and TRBJ1-1; a possible D gene is TRBD1 (5 bases). V was trimmed by 5 bases and J by 1 base, leaving 14 bases between them. The germline V gene encodes CDR1 SNHLY and CDR2 FYNNEI. This CDR3 has 15 residues.

CDR3 nucleotides: TGTGCCAGCACTTTACTAGCGGGAGAGCATACGCAGTATTTT. Translated, it gives CASTLLAGEHTQYF. This rearrangement joins TRBV5-6 to TRBJ2-3, with 11 bases identical to TRBD2. J lost 7 bases, V lost 6 bases, and 7 bases had no gene match. The germline V gene has CDR1 SGHDT and CDR2 YYEEEE. This CDR3 has 14 residues.

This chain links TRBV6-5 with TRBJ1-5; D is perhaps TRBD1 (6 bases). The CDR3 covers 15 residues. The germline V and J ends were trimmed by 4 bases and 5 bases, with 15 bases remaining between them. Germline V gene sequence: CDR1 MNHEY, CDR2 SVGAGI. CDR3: CASSSSDSNHQPQHF. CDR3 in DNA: TGTGCCAGCAGTTCCTCGGACAGCAACCATCAGCCCCAGCATTTT.

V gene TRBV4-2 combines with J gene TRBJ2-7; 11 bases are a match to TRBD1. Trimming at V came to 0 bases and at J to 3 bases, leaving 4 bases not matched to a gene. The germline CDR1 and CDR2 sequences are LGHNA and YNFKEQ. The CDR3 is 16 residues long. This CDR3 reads CASSQERTGGNYEQYF. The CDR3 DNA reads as TGTGCCAGCAGCCAAGAACGGACAGGGGGCAACTACGAGCAGTACTTC.

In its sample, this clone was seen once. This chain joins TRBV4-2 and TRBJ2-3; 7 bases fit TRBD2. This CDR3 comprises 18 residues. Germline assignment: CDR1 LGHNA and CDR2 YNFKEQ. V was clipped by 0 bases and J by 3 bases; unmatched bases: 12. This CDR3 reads CASSQERRSAGETDTQYF. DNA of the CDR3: TGTGCCAGCAGCCAAGAGAGGCGCTCGGCGGGAGAAACAGATACGCAGTATTTT.

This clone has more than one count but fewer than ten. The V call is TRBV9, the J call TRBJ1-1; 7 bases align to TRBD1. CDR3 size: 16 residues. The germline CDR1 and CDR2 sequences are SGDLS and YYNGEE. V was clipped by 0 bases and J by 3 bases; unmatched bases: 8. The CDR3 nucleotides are TGTGCCAGCAGCGTAGGACAGGGAATCAAGGACACTGAAGCTTTCTTT. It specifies CASSVGQGIKDTEAFF.